This T cell receptor (beta chain) was documented in a study of T cell responses to AZD1222 COVID-19 vaccine. Deletions cut 6 bases from V and 0 bases from J, with 12 bases between. The CDR3 has 15 residues. Germline V gene sequence: CDR1 MNHEY, CDR2 SMNVEV (reference sequence). Profiling relied on immunoSEQ multiplex PCR, and the TCRdb table lists in-frame clones only, not all of them. Seen here are over 120,000 clones, just over 85% observed once, and the top ten hold about 4.9%. The sequenced sample was peripheral blood, obtained 28 days after the second AZD1222 dose. This chain connects TRBV27 to TRBJ2-4; D gene uncertain. The TCR was taken from an adult who received the AZD1222 COVID-19 vaccine. This CDR3 is CASRSTLGAKNIQYF. The CDR3 coding sequence is TGTGCCAGCAGATCCACTCTTGGAGCCAAAAACATTCAGTACTTC.